This is a list of T cell receptor beta chains from one sample in a study of radiation and T cells in renal cell carcinoma. TCRdb keeps only in-frame clones here, not all; method: immunoSEQ multiplex PCR. The repertoire holds about 73,000 clones, with around four fifths as singletons. Sequencing used blood, obtained from a patient whose treatment included radiotherapy and nephrectomy. The source is a woman between 55 and 75 years old with renal cell carcinoma. Both conserved end residues are part of each CDR3.

CDR3aa	v_gene	j_gene
CASTFTGTGTIGQYF	TRBV2	TRBJ2-7
CASSRNLNEQFF	TRBV9	TRBJ2-1
CASSPTEAVQETQYF	TRBV27	TRBJ2-5
CASSLEGGGEQFF	TRBV11-2	TRBJ2-1
CASSLGDSLNQPQHF	TRBV7-8	TRBJ1-5
CASSCGTSGDTQYF	TRBV5-1	TRBJ2-3
CASSLERTGNYGYTF	TRBV7-2	TRBJ1-2
CASSQEGARGNIQYF	TRBV4-3	TRBJ2-4
CASRSRAASYNEQFF	TRBV19	TRBJ2-1
CASSPRQGYYGYTF	TRBV6-6	TRBJ1-2
CASSFGARGYTEAFF	TRBV7-2	TRBJ1-1
CASSKGQTWANSGNTIYF	TRBV5-6	TRBJ1-3
CASSGRSMNTEAFF	TRBV6-1	TRBJ1-1
CASSLWERGETGELFF	TRBV28	TRBJ2-2
CASSLLGEKLFF	TRBV27	TRBJ1-4
CASSLGLDYEQYF	TRBV11-2	TRBJ2-7